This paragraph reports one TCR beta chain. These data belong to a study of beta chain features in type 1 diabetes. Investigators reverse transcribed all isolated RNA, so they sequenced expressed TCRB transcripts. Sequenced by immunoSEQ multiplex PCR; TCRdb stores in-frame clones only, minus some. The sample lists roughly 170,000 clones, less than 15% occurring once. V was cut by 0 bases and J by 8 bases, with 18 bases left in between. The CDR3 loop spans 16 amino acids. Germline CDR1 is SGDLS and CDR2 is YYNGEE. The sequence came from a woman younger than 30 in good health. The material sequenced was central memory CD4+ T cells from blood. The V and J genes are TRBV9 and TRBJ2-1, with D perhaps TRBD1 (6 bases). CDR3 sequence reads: CASSVESQGPKDEQFF. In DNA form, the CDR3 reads TGTGCCAGCAGCGTAGAATCCCAGGGGCCTAAGGATGAGCAGTTCTTC. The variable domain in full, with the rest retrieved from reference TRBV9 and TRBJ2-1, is DSGVTQTPKHLITATGQRVTLRCSPRSGDLSVYWYQQSLDQGLQFLIQYYNGEERAKGNILERFSAQQFPDLHSELNLSSLELGDSALYFCASSVESQGPKDEQFFGPGTRLTVL.